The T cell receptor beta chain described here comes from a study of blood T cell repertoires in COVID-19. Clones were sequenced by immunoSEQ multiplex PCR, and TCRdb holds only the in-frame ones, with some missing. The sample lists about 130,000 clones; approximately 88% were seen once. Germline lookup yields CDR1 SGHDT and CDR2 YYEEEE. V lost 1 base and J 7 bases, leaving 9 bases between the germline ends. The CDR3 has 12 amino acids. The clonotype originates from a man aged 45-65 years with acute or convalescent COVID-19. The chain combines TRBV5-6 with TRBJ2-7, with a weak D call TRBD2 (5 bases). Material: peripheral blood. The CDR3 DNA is TGTGCCAGCAGCTTGACTGGCGGGGAGCAGTACTTC. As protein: CASSLTGGEQYF. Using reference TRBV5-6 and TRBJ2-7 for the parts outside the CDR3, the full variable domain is DAGVTQSPTHLIKTRGQQVTLRCSPKSGHDTVSWYQQALGQGPQFIFQYYEEEERQRGNFPDRFSGHQFPNYSSELNVNALLLGDSALYLCASSLTGGEQYFGPGTRLTVT.